This T cell receptor (beta chain) was found in a study of cytomegalovirus exposure and HLA in healthy donors. Broader study findings: Available immune exposure information covered CMV serostatus only.

PCR employed 60 Vbeta and 13 Jbeta primers. Clones were read by immunoSEQ multiplex PCR, and TCRdb kept only the in-frame ones, dropping some. The repertoire holds under 200,000 clones, with 60% to 85% as singletons. Per germline, CDR1 ENHRY and CDR2 SYGVKD. Trimming shortened V by 6 bases and J by 0 bases, and 3 bases separated the two germline ends. CDR3 length: 12 residues. This clone was detected a few times. What it binds is not known. This receptor was taken from a woman in her forties or fifties in good health and CMV-seropositive. The V and J genes are TRBV10-3 and TRBJ1-3; D call uncertain. The sample comprised PBMCs. For the CDR3, the DNA is TGTGCCATCAGCAGCTCTGGAAACACCATATATTTT. Translating it yields CAISSSGNTIYF.